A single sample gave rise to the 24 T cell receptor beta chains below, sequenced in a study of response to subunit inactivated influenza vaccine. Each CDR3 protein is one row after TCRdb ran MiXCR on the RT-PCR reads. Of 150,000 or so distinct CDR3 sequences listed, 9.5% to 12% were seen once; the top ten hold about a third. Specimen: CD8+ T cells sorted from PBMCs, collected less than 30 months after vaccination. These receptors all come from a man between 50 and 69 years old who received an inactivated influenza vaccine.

The CDR3 spells CASSLVLGQGNGNQPQHF. The CDR3 bases are TGTGCCAGCAGCCTTGTTCTGGGACAGGGGAACGGCAATCAGCCCCAGCATTTT. V usage is TRBV11-1 and J usage is TRBJ1-5; TRBD1 matches at 10 bases. The germline CDR1 and CDR2 sequences are SGHAT and FQDESV (reference sequence). The CDR3 totals 18 residues. The V segment lost 5 bases and the J segment 2 bases; nucleotides outside the gene matches: 12. Complete variable domain (other parts from reference TRBV11-1 and TRBJ1-5): EAEVAQSPRYKITEKSQAVAFWCDPISGHATLYWYRQILGQGPELLVQFQDESVVDDSQLPKDRFSAERLKGVDSTLKIQPAELGDSAMYLCASSLVLGQGNGNQPQHFGDGTRLSIL.

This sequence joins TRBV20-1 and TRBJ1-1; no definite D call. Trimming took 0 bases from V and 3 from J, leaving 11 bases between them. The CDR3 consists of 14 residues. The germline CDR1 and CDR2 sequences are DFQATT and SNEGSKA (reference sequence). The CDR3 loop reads CSARDRGVYTEAFF. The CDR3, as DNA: TGCAGTGCTAGAGATCGCGGGGTTTACACTGAAGCTTTCTTT.

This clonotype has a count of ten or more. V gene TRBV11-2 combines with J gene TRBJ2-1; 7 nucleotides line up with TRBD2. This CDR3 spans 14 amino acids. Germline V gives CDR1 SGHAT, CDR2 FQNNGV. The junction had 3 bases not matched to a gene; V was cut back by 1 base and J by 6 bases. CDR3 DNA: TGTGCCAGCAGCTTAGTATGGACTAGCAATGAGCAGTTCTTC. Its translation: CASSLVWTSNEQFF.

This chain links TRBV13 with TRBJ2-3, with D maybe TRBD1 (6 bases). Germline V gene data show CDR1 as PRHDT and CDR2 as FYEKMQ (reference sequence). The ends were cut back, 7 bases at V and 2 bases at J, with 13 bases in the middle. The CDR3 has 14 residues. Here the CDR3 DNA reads TGTGCCAGCAACCAACCAGGGGCCACAGATACGCAGTATTTT. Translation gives CASNQPGATDTQYF.

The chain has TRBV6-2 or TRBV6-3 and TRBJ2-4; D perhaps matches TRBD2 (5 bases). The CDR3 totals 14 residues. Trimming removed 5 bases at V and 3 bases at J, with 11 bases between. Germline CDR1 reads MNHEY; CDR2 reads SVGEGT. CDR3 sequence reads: CASSITRSKNIQYF. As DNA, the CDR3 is TGTGCCAGCAGTATAACTAGAAGCAAAAACATTCAGTACTTC.

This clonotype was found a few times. The CDR3 DNA is TGTGCCAGCAGCCTACAGGGCCGTCATGGCTACACCTTC. Amino acids: CASSLQGRHGYTF. This chain links TRBV9 with TRBJ1-2, with a possible D match to TRBD1 (6 bases). This CDR3 contains 13 residues. The V gene lost 4 bases and the J gene lost 6 bases, with 13 bases spanning the gap. Germline CDR1 is SGDLS and CDR2 is YYNGEE.

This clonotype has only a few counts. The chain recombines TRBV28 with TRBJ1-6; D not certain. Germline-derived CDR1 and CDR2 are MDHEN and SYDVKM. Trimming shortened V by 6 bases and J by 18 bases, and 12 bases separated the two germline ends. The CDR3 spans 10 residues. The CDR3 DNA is TGTGCCAGCAGATACGGACGGAGCCACTTT. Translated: CASRYGRSHF.

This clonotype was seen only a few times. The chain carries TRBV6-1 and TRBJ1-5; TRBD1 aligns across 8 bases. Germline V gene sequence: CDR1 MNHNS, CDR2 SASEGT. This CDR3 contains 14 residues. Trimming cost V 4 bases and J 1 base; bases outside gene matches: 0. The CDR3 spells CASSGDRSNQPQHF. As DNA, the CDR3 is TGTGCCAGCAGTGGGGACAGGAGCAATCAGCCCCAGCATTTT.

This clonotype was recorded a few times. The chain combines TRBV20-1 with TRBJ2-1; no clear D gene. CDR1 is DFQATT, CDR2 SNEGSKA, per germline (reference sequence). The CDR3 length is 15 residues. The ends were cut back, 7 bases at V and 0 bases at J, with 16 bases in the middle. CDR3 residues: CSVLTIRYSYNEQFF. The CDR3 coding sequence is TGCAGTGTACTCACGATCAGGTACTCCTACAATGAGCAGTTCTTC.

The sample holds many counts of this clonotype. The CDR3 coding sequence is TGTGCCAGCAGCTCCCGGACTGGACCTAGCACAGATACGCAGTATTTT. The encoded protein is CASSSRTGPSTDTQYF. This chain uses TRBV7-2 with TRBJ2-3; perhaps TRBD2 as D (5 bases). The CDR3 has 16 residues. Germline V gives CDR1 SGHTA, CDR2 FQGNSA. V shed 4 bases and J shed 0 bases, with 14 bases lying between them. Full variable domain (missing parts from reference TRBV7-2 and TRBJ2-3): GAGVSQSPSNKVTEKGKDVELRCDPISGHTALYWYRQSLGQGLEFLIYFQGNSAPDKSGLPSDRFSAERTGGSVSTLTIQRTQQEDSAVYLCASSSRTGPSTDTQYFGPGTRLTVL.

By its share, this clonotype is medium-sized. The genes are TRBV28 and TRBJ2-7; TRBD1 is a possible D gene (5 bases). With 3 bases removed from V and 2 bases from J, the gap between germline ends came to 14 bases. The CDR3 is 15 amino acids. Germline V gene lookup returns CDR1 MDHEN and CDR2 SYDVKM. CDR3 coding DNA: TGTGCCAGCAGTTTCCCCGGGCAGGGCACCTACGAGCAGTACTTC. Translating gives CASSFPGQGTYEQYF.

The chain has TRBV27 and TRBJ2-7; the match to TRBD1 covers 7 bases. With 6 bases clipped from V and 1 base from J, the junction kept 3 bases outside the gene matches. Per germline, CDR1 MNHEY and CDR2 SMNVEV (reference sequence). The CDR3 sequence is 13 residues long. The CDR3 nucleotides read TGTGCCAGCAGATGGACAGGTTCCTACGAGCAGTACTTC. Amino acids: CASRWTGSYEQYF.

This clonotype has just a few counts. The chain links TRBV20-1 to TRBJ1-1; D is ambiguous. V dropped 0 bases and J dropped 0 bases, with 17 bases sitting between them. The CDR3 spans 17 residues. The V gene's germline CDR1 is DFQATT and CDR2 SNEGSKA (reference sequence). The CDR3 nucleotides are TGCAGTGCTAGAGACTCAAGGACGGCAACGATGAACACTGAAGCTTTCTTT. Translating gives CSARDSRTATMNTEAFF.

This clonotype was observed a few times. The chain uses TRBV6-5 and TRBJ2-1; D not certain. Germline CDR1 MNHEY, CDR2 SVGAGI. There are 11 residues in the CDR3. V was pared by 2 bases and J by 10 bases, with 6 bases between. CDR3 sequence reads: CASSYGWEQFF. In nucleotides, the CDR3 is TGTGCCAGCAGTTACGGGTGGGAGCAGTTCTTC.

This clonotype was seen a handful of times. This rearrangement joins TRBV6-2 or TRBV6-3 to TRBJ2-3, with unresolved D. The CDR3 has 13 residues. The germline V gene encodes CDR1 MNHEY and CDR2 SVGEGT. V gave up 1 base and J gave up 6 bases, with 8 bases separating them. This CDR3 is CASSYFPRDTQYF. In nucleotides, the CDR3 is TGTGCCAGCAGTTACTTCCCCAGGGATACGCAGTATTTT.

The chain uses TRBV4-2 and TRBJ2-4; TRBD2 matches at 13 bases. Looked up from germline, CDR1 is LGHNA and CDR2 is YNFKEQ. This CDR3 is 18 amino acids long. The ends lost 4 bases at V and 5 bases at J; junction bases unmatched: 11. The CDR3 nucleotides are TGTGCCAGCAGCCCGGGACTAGCGGGACCCGAAGTCGAAAACATTCAGTACTTC. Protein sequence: CASSPGLAGPEVENIQYF.

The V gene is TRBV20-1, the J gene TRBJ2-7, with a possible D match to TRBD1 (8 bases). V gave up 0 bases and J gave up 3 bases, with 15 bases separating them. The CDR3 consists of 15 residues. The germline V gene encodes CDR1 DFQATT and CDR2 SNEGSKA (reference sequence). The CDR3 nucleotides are TGCAGTGCTAGAGATCACAGGGGGACTAACTACGAGCAGTACTTC. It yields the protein CSARDHRGTNYEQYF.

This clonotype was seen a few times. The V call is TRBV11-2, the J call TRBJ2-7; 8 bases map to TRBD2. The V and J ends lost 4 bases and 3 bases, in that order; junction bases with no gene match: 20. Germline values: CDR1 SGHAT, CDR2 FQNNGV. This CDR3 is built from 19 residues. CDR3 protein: CASSSHRGTAGTSLYEQYF. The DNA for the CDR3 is TGTGCCAGCAGCTCGCACCGTGGGACGGCCGGGACTAGTCTCTACGAGCAGTACTTC.

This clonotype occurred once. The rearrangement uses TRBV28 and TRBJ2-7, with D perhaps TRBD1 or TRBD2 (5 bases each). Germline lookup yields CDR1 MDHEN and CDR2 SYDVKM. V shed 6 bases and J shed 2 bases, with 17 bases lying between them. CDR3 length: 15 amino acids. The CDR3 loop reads CASSGIATGPYEQYF. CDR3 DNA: TGTGCCAGCAGCGGTATTGCGACGGGACCCTACGAGCAGTACTTC.

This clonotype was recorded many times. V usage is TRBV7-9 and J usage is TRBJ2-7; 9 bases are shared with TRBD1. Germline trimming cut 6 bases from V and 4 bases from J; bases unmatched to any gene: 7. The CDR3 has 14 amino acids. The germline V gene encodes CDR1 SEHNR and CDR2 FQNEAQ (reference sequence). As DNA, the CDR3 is TGTGCCAGCAGTACAGGGGGCTTTGGGTACGAGCAGTACTTC. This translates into CASSTGGFGYEQYF.

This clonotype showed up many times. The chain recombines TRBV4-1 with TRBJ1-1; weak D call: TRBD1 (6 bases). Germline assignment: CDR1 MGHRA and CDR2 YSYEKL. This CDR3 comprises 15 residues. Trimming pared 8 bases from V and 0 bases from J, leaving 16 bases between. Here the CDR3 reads CASGLGHSMNTEAFF. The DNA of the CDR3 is TGCGCCAGCGGTCTGGGACACAGCATGAACACTGAAGCTTTCTTT.

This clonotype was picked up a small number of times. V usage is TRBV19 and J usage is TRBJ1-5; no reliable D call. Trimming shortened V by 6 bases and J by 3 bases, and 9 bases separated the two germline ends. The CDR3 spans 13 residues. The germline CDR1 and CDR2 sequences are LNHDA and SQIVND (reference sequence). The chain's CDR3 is CASSLTNNQPQHF. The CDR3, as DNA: TGTGCCAGTAGCCTAACAAACAATCAGCCCCAGCATTTT.

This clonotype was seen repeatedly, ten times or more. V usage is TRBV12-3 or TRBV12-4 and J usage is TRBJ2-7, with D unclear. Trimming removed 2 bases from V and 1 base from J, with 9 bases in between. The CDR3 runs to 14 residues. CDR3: CASSLLLTSYEQYF. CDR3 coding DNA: TGTGCCAGCAGTTTACTACTTACTTCCTACGAGCAGTACTTC.

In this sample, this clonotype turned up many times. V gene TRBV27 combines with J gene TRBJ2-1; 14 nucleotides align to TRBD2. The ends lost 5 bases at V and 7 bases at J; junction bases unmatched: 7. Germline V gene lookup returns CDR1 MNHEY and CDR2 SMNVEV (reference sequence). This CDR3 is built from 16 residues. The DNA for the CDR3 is TGTGCCAGCAGTCAGGGACTAGCGGGGGTGAAGAATGAGCAGTTCTTC. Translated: CASSQGLAGVKNEQFF.